This T cell receptor (beta chain) was sequenced for a study of blood T cell repertoires in COVID-19. Sequenced by immunoSEQ multiplex PCR; TCRdb stores in-frame clones only, minus some. The sample yields some 240,000 clones, over 75% seen once. Germline V gene sequence: CDR1 SGDLS, CDR2 YYNGEE. The V and J ends lost 4 bases and 1 base, in that order; junction bases with no gene match: 6. The CDR3 has 17 amino acids. Sequenced: peripheral blood. The TCR originated in a woman in her sixties or seventies with COVID-19, enrolled during active disease. The chain joins TRBV9 to TRBJ1-4, with 11 bases matching TRBD1. In DNA form, the CDR3 reads TGTGCCAGCAGCACGGGACAGGGGGGCGGAACTAATGAAAAACTGTTTTTT. It is translated as CASSTGQGGGTNEKLFF.